The entry below gives a single T cell receptor (beta chain) sequence along with its context. Sequenced by immunoSEQ multiplex PCR; TCRdb stores in-frame clones only, minus some. Of about 120,000 clones listed, approximately 90% are singletons. Germline V gene lookup returns CDR1 SNHLY and CDR2 FYNNEI. Trimming cost V 3 bases and J 0 bases, with 9 bases left between them. This CDR3 has 15 residues. This sample was taken from a study of blood T cell repertoires in COVID-19. Background on the study: Samples of COVID-19 (acute and convalescent) were obtained from the United States, Italy and Spain.

This sequence joins TRBV2 and TRBJ1-3; D is ambiguous. Material: peripheral blood. This receptor was identified in a human donor in a cohort sampled during active COVID-19. CDR3 DNA: TGTGCCAGCAGTGATGGCCAGAACTCTGGAAACACCATATATTTT. Its translation is CASSDGQNSGNTIYF.